Listed below are T cell receptor beta chains from one sample, sequenced in a study of cytomegalovirus exposure and HLA in healthy donors. Profiling relied on immunoSEQ multiplex PCR, and the TCRdb table lists in-frame clones only, not all of them. Among about 170,000 clones listed, more than 70% were seen once. The sequenced sample consisted of PBMCs. The receptors originated from a male donor in good health and CMV-seronegative. Each CDR3 is given with its conserved first and last residue. Fields, in order: CDR3 protein, CDR3 DNA, V gene, clone size, D gene, J gene. D genes are given only for firm matches. The listing skips clone size in some rows; elsewhere it reads once, few, many or a size class.

CDR3 protein: CASSPGQHNQPQHF
CDR3 DNA: TGCGCCAGCAGCCCGGGACAGCACAATCAGCCCCAGCATTTT
V gene: TRBV5-1
clone size: .
D gene: TRBD1
J gene: TRBJ1-5

CDR3 protein: CSAGSSGANVLTF
CDR3 DNA: TGCAGCGCAGGGTCTTCGGGGGCCAACGTCCTGACTTTC
V gene: TRBV29-1
clone size: .
D gene: .
J gene: TRBJ2-6

CDR3 protein: CATQRGGEHTQYF
CDR3 DNA: TGTGCCACGCAGCGGGGGGGGGAACATACGCAGTATTTT
V gene: TRBV10-3
clone size: .
D gene: TRBD2
J gene: TRBJ2-3

CDR3 protein: CASSVGQGTDTQYF
CDR3 DNA: TGTGCCAGCAGCGTCGGACAGGGCACAGATACGCAGTATTTT
V gene: TRBV11-3
clone size: .
D gene: TRBD1
J gene: TRBJ2-3

CDR3 protein: CSSSPGTGMNTEAFF
CDR3 DNA: TGTTCCAGCAGCCCCGGGACAGGGATGAACACTGAAGCTTTCTTT
V gene: TRBV7-9
clone size: few
D gene: TRBD1
J gene: TRBJ1-1

CDR3 protein: CAGSLGRQGMETQYF
CDR3 DNA: TGTGCCGGCAGCTTAGGCCGACAGGGTATGGAGACCCAGTACTTC
V gene: TRBV7-2
clone size: .
D gene: TRBD1
J gene: TRBJ2-5

CDR3 protein: CASSQNSGRAEDTQYF
CDR3 DNA: TGCGCCAGCAGCCAGAATAGCGGGAGGGCTGAAGATACGCAGTATTTT
V gene: TRBV4-3
clone size: .
D gene: TRBD2
J gene: TRBJ2-3

CDR3 protein: CASSLGGQAHQPQHF
CDR3 DNA: TGTGCCAGCAGCTTAGGGGGGCAGGCTCATCAGCCCCAGCATTTT
V gene: TRBV11-2
clone size: .
D gene: .
J gene: TRBJ1-5

CDR3 protein: CASSYITGAAFNTIYF
CDR3 DNA: TGTGCCAGCAGTTACATAACAGGGGCCGCGTTTAACACCATATATTTT
V gene: TRBV6-6
clone size: .
D gene: TRBD1
J gene: TRBJ1-3

CDR3 protein: CASSPTGANTGELFF
CDR3 DNA: TGTGCCAGCTCACCGACAGGGGCGAACACCGGGGAGCTGTTTTTT
V gene: TRBV18
clone size: .
D gene: TRBD1
J gene: TRBJ2-2

CDR3 protein: CASSQETRGFADTQYF
CDR3 DNA: TGTGCCAGCAGCCAAGAGACCAGGGGGTTCGCAGATACGCAGTATTTT
V gene: TRBV14
clone size: .
D gene: TRBD1
J gene: TRBJ2-3

CDR3 protein: CASSVTGTITYEQYF
CDR3 DNA: TGCGCCAGCAGCGTGACCGGGACAATTACCTACGAGCAGTACTTC
V gene: TRBV5-1
clone size: once
D gene: .
J gene: TRBJ2-7

CDR3 protein: CASSYSLRAGELFF
CDR3 DNA: TGTGCCAGCAGTTACTCGTTGCGGGCCGGGGAGCTGTTTTTT
V gene: TRBV6-6
clone size: .
D gene: .
J gene: TRBJ2-2

CDR3 protein: CASSPRQGRYTEAFF
CDR3 DNA: TGTGCCAGCAGCCCCAGACAGGGGAGGTACACTGAAGCTTTCTTT
V gene: TRBV11-2
clone size: .
D gene: TRBD1
J gene: TRBJ1-1

CDR3 protein: CASRAGVDYGYTF
CDR3 DNA: TGTGCCAGCCGCGCGGGGGTAGACTATGGCTACACCTTC
V gene: TRBV28
clone size: .
D gene: .
J gene: TRBJ1-2

CDR3 protein: CASSLRRRQGAPGMNTEAFF
CDR3 DNA: TGTGCCAGCAGCTTAAGACGGAGACAGGGGGCCCCAGGCATGAACACTGAAGCTTTCTTT
V gene: TRBV7-8
clone size: few
D gene: TRBD1
J gene: TRBJ1-1

CDR3 protein: CATSRDLPSGYTF
CDR3 DNA: TGTGCCACCAGCAGAGATCTTCCGAGTGGCTACACCTTC
V gene: TRBV15
clone size: .
D gene: .
J gene: TRBJ1-2

CDR3 protein: CASSYGGTGFGEQYF
CDR3 DNA: TGTGCCAGCAGTTACGGAGGGACAGGGTTTGGCGAGCAGTACTTC
V gene: TRBV6-5
clone size: .
D gene: TRBD1
J gene: TRBJ2-7

CDR3 protein: CASSRPGQMNTEAFF
CDR3 DNA: TGTGCCAGTAGTAGACCGGGTCAGATGAACACTGAAGCTTTCTTT
V gene: TRBV19
clone size: .
D gene: .
J gene: TRBJ1-1

CDR3 protein: CASSDPGQGAEQYF
CDR3 DNA: TGTGCCAGCAGTGACCCGGGACAGGGGGCCGAGCAGTACTTC
V gene: TRBV6-6
clone size: .
D gene: TRBD1
J gene: TRBJ2-7

CDR3 protein: CASSLSGSTGGVYGYTF
CDR3 DNA: TGTGCCAGCAGTCTTTCGGGATCAACAGGGGGCGTTTATGGCTACACCTTC
V gene: TRBV27
clone size: .
D gene: TRBD1
J gene: TRBJ1-2

CDR3 protein: CASSEALLSSTNQLAKNIQYF
CDR3 DNA: TGTGCCAGCAGTGAAGCGCTTCTTAGTTCCACCAACCAACTAGCCAAAAACATTCAGTACTTC
V gene: TRBV2
clone size: once
D gene: .
J gene: TRBJ2-4

CDR3 protein: CASSVGRGGTQETQYF
CDR3 DNA: TGCGCCAGCAGCGTTGGCCGGGGGGGTACCCAAGAGACCCAGTACTTC
V gene: TRBV5-1
clone size: once
D gene: TRBD2
J gene: TRBJ2-5

CDR3 protein: CSSSPTGDGYTF
CDR3 DNA: TGTTCCAGCAGCCCTACGGGGGATGGCTACACCTTC
V gene: TRBV7-9
clone size: .
D gene: .
J gene: TRBJ1-2

CDR3 protein: CASSDRQGAIYEQYF
CDR3 DNA: TGTGCCAGCAGCGACCGACAGGGAGCTATCTACGAGCAGTACTTC
V gene: TRBV25-1
clone size: .
D gene: TRBD1
J gene: TRBJ2-7

CDR3 protein: CASAGTGPHNEQFF
CDR3 DNA: TGCGCCAGTGCCGGGACAGGGCCCCACAATGAGCAGTTCTTC
V gene: TRBV5-1
clone size: .
D gene: TRBD1
J gene: TRBJ2-1

CDR3 protein: CASSPFLIQGGNEQFF
CDR3 DNA: TGTGCCAGCAGCCCATTCCTTATCCAGGGCGGTAATGAGCAGTTCTTC
V gene: TRBV7-3
clone size: once
D gene: .
J gene: TRBJ2-1

CDR3 protein: CASSPPGTGVGYTF
CDR3 DNA: TGTGCCAGCTCACCACCCGGGACAGGGGTCGGCTACACCTTC
V gene: TRBV18
clone size: few
D gene: TRBD1
J gene: TRBJ1-2

CDR3 protein: CASRRTSGGAETQYF
CDR3 DNA: TGTGCCAGCAGAAGGACCAGCGGGGGCGCGGAGACCCAGTACTTC
V gene: TRBV11-2
clone size: once
D gene: TRBD2
J gene: TRBJ2-5

CDR3 protein: CASSDSTGAPYNEQFF
CDR3 DNA: TGTGCCAGCAGTGACTCGACAGGGGCTCCCTACAATGAGCAGTTCTTC
V gene: TRBV6-4
clone size: .
D gene: TRBD1
J gene: TRBJ2-1

CDR3 protein: CSSRVGGYTF
CDR3 DNA: TGTTCCAGCAGGGTCGGTGGCTACACCTTC
V gene: TRBV7-9
clone size: .
D gene: .
J gene: TRBJ1-2

CDR3 protein: CASSLRTSGRYQETQYF
CDR3 DNA: TGTGCCAGCAGCTTACGGACTAGCGGGAGGTACCAAGAGACCCAGTACTTC
V gene: TRBV7-7
clone size: .
D gene: TRBD2
J gene: TRBJ2-5

CDR3 protein: CASSPRQGASYDTEAFF
CDR3 DNA: TGTGCCAGCAGCCCAAGACAGGGGGCGTCTTATGACACTGAAGCTTTCTTT
V gene: TRBV11-2
clone size: .
D gene: TRBD1
J gene: TRBJ1-1

CDR3 protein: CASSYSGRKNEQFF
CDR3 DNA: TGTGCCAGCAGTTATAGCGGGAGAAAAAATGAGCAGTTCTTC
V gene: TRBV6-5
clone size: .
D gene: TRBD2
J gene: TRBJ2-1

CDR3 protein: CASSPGGGGKNIQYF
CDR3 DNA: TGTGCCAGCAGCCCTGGGGGCGGAGGCAAAAACATTCAGTACTTC
V gene: TRBV28
clone size: .
D gene: .
J gene: TRBJ2-4

CDR3 protein: CASSLKGASYSGANVLTF
CDR3 DNA: TGTGCCAGCAGCCTTAAAGGGGCCTCTTATTCTGGGGCCAACGTCCTGACTTTC
V gene: TRBV4-2
clone size: .
D gene: .
J gene: TRBJ2-6

CDR3 protein: CASSQEQRTPVAFF
CDR3 DNA: TGCGCCAGCAGCCAAGAACAGAGAACCCCCGTAGCTTTCTTT
V gene: TRBV4-3
clone size: few
D gene: .
J gene: TRBJ1-1

CDR3 protein: CASSDPSGGDTEAFF
CDR3 DNA: TGTGCCAGCAGTGACCCCTCGGGGGGTGACACTGAAGCTTTCTTT
V gene: TRBV25-1
clone size: .
D gene: .
J gene: TRBJ1-1

CDR3 protein: CASSFIEGQGVYETQYF
CDR3 DNA: TGTGCCAGCAGCTTTATAGAAGGACAGGGGGTTTACGAGACCCAGTACTTC
V gene: TRBV11-1
clone size: once
D gene: TRBD1
J gene: TRBJ2-5